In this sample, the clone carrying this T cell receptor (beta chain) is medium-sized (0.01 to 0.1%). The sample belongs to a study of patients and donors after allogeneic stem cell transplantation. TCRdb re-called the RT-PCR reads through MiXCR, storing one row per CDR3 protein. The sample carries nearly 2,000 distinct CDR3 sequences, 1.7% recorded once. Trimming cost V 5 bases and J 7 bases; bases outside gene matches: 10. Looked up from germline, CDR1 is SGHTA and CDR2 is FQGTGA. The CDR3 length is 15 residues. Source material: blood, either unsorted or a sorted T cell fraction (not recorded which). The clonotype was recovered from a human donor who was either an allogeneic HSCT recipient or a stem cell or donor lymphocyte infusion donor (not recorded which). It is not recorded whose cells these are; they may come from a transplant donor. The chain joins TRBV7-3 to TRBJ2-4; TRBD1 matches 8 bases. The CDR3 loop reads CASSPDQGAGNIQYF. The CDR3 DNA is TGTGCCAGCAGCCCAGATCAGGGGGCCGGGAACATTCAGTACTTC. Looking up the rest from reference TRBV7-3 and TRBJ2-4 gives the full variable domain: GAGVSQTPSNKVTEKGKYVELRCDPISGHTALYWYRQSLGQGPEFLIYFQGTGAADDSGLPNDRFFAVRPEGSVSTLKIQRTERGDSAVYLCASSPDQGAGNIQYFGAGTRLSVL.